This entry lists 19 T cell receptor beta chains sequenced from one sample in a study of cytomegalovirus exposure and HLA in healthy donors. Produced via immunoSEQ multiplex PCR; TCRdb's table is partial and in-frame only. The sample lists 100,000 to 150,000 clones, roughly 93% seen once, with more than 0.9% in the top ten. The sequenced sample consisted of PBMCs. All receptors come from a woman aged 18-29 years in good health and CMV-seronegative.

CDR3 DNA sequence: TGTGCCAGCAGCTTAGAGCGGAGCCCCTCCTACAATGAGCAGTTCTTC. As protein: CASSLERSPSYNEQFF. This chain joins TRBV11-2 and TRBJ2-1; D not resolved. V shed 0 bases and J shed 0 bases, with 9 bases lying between them. Per the germline V gene, CDR1 is SGHAT and CDR2 is FQNNGV. The CDR3 runs 16 residues.

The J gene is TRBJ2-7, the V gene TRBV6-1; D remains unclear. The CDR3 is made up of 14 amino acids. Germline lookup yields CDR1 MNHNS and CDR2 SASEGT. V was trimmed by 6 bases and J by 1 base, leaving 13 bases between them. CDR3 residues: CASSLIAISYEQYF. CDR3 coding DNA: TGTGCCAGCAGCCTTATAGCCATTTCCTACGAGCAGTACTTC.

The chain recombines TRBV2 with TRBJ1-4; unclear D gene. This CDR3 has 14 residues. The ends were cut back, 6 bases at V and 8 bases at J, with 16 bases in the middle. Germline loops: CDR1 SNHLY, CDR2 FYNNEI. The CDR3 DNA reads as TGTGCCAGCAGAGCCCGGGTGGTCGGGGAAAAACTGTTTTTT. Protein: CASRARVVGEKLFF. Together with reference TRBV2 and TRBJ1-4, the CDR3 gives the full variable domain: EPEVTQTPSHQVTQMGQEVILRCVPISNHLYFYWYRQILGQKVEFLVSFYNNEISEKSEIFDDQFSVERPDGSNFTLKIRSTKLEDSAMYFCASRARVVGEKLFFGSGTQLSVL.

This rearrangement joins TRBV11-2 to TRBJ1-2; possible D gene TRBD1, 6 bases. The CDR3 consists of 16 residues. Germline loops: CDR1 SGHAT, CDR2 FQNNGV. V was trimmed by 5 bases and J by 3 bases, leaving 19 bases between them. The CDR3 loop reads CASSRPGAAWHYGYTF. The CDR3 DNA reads TGTGCCAGCAGCCGCCCAGGGGCGGCATGGCACTATGGCTACACCTTC.

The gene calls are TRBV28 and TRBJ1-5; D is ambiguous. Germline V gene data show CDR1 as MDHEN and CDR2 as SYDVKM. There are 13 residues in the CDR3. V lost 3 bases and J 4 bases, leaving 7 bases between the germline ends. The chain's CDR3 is CASSLVENQPQHF. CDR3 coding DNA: TGTGCCAGCAGTTTGGTCGAGAATCAGCCCCAGCATTTT.

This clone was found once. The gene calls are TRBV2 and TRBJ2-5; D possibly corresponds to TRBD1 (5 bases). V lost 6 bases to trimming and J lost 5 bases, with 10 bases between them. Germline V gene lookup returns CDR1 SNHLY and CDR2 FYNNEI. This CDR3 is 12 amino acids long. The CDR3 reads CASRANRETQYF. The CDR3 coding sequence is TGTGCCAGCAGGGCCAACAGGGAGACCCAGTACTTC.

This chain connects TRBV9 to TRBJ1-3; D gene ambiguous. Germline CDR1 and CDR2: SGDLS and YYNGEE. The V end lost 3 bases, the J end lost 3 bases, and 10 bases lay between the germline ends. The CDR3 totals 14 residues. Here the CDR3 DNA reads TGTGCCAGCAGCGGAACTCTTAATGGAAACACCATATATTTT. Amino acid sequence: CASSGTLNGNTIYF.

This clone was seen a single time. CDR3 region: CASRNRKGGGYTF. CDR3 DNA sequence: TGTGCCAGCAGAAACAGGAAGGGTGGGGGCTACACCTTC. The rearrangement uses TRBV28 and TRBJ1-2; TRBD1 might be the D (5 bases). The V gene's germline CDR1 is MDHEN and CDR2 SYDVKM. Trimming cost V 6 bases and J 8 bases, with 16 bases left between them. CDR3 length: 13 amino acids.

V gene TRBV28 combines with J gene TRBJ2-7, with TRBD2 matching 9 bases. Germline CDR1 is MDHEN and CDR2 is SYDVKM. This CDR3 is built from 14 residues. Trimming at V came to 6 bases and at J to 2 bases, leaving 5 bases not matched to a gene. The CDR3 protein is CASRVAGEAYEQYF. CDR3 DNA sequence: TGTGCCAGCAGGGTAGCGGGAGAGGCCTACGAGCAGTACTTC.

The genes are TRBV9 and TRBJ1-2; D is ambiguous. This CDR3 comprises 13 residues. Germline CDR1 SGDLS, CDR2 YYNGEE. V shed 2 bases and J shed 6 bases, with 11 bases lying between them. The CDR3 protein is CASSVSYGDGYTF. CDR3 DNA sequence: TGTGCCAGCAGCGTTAGTTACGGTGATGGCTACACCTTC.

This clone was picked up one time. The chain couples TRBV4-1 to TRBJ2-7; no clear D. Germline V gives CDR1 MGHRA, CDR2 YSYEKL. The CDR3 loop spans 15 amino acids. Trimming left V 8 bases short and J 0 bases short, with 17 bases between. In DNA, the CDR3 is TGCGCCAGCTGCGTGGGTTCAGGCAGCTCCTACGAGCAGTACTTC. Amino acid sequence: CASCVGSGSSYEQYF.

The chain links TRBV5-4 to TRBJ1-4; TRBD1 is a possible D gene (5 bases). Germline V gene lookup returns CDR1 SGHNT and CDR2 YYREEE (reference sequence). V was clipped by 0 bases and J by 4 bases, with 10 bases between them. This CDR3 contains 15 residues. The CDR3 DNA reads TGTGCCAGCAGCTTGGTCGGGGGAAGTAATGAAAAACTGTTTTTT. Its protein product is CASSLVGGSNEKLFF.

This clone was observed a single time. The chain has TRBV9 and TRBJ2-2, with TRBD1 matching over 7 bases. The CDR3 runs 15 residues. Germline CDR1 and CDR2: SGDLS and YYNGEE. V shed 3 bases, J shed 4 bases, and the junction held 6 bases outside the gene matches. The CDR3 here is CASSGQGLSTGELFF. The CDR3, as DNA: TGTGCCAGCAGCGGACAGGGTCTGAGCACCGGGGAGCTGTTTTTT.

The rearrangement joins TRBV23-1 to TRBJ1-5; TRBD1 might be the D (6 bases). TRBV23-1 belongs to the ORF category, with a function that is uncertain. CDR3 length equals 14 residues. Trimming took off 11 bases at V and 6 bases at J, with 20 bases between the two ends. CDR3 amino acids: CAWGRVGCGQPQHF. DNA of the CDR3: TGCGCCTGGGGGCGGGTAGGGTGTGGTCAGCCCCAGCATTTT.

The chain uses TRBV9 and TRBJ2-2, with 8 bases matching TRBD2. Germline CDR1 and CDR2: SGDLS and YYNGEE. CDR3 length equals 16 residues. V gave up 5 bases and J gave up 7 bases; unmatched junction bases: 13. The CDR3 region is CASRLTSGPIGGELFF. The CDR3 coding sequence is TGTGCCAGCAGGCTAACTAGCGGACCAATTGGCGGGGAGCTGTTTTTT.

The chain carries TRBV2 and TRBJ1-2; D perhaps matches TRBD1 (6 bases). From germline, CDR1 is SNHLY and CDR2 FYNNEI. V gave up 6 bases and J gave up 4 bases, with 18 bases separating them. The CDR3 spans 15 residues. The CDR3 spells CASSFRDTGFYGYTF. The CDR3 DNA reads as TGTGCCAGCAGCTTCCGGGACACTGGTTTCTATGGCTACACCTTC.

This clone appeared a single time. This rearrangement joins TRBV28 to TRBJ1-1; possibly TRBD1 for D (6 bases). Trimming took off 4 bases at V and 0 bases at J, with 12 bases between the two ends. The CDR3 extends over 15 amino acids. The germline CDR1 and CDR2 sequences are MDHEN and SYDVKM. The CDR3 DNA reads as TGTGCCAGCAGTTGGGGGCCAATAATGAACACTGAAGCTTTCTTT. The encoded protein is CASSWGPIMNTEAFF.

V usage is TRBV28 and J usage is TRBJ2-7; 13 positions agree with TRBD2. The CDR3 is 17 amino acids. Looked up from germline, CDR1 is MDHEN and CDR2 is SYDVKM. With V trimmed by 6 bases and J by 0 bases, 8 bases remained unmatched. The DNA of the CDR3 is TGTGCCAGCAGAAATCCGGGACTAGCGGGGAGCTCCTACGAGCAGTACTTC. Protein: CASRNPGLAGSSYEQYF.

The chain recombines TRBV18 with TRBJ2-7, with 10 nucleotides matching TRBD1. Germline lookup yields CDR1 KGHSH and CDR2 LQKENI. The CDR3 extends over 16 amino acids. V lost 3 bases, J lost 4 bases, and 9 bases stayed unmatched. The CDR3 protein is CASSPSPGTGDYEQYF. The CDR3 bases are TGTGCCAGCTCACCCAGCCCCGGGACAGGGGATTACGAGCAGTACTTC.